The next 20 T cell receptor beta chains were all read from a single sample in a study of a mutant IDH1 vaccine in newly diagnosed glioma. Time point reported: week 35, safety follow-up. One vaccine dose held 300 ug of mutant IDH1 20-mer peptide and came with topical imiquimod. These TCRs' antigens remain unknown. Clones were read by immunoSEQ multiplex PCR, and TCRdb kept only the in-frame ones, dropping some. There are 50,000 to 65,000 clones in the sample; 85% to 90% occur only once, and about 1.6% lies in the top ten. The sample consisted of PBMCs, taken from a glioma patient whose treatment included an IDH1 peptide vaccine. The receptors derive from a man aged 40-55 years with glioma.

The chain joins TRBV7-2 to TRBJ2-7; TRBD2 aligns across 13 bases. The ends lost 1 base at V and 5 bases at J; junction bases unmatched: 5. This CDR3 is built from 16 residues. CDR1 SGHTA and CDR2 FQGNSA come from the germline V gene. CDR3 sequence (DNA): TGTGCCAGCAGCTTAGATACTAGCGGGAGGGCCAACGAGCAGTACTTC. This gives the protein CASSLDTSGRANEQYF. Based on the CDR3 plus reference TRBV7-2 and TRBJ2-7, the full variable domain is GAGVSQSPSNKVTEKGKDVELRCDPISGHTALYWYRQSLGQGLEFLIYFQGNSAPDKSGLPSDRFSAERTGGSVSTLTIQRTQQEDSAVYLCASSLDTSGRANEQYFGPGTRLTVT.

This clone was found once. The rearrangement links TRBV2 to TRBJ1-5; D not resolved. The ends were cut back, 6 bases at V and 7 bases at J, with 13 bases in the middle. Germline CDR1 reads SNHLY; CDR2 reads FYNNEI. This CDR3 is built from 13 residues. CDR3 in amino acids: CASSRETSQPQHF. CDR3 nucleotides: TGTGCCAGCAGCCGGGAGACCAGCCAGCCCCAGCATTTT.

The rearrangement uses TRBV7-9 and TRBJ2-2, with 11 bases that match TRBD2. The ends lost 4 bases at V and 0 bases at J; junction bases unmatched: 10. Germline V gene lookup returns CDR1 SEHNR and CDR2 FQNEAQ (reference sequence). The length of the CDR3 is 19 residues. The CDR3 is CASSSPGTSGDANTGELFF. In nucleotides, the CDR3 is TGTGCCAGCAGCTCTCCCGGGACTAGCGGAGACGCGAACACCGGGGAGCTGTTTTTT.

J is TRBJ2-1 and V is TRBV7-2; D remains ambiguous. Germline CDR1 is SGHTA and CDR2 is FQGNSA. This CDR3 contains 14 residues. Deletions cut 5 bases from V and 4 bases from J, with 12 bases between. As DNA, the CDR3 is TGTGCCAGCAGCCGAATGGACGGGTACAATGAGCAGTTCTTC. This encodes CASSRMDGYNEQFF.

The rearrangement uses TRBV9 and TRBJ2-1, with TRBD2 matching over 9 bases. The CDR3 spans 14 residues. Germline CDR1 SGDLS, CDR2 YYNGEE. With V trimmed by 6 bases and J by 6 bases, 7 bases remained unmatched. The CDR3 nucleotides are TGTGCCAGCACAGAGGGACTAGCTCCCAATGAGCAGTTCTTC. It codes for CASTEGLAPNEQFF.

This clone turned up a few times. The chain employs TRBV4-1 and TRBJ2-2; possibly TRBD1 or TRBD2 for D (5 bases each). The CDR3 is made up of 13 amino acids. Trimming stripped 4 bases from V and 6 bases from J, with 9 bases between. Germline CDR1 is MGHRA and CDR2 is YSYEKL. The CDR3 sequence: CASSRLGAGELFF. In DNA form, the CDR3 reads TGCGCCAGCAGCCGATTGGGGGCCGGGGAGCTGTTTTTT.

The CDR3 DNA sequence: TGTGCCAGCAGCCAAGTTCTAGCGGGAGTCCAAGAGACCCAGTACTTC. Amino acids: CASSQVLAGVQETQYF. V gene TRBV4-2 combines with J gene TRBJ2-5, with TRBD2 identical over 10 bases. This CDR3 is 16 amino acids long. J was trimmed by 1 base and V by 1 base; bases with no gene match: 3. Germline CDR1 and CDR2: LGHNA and YNFKEQ.

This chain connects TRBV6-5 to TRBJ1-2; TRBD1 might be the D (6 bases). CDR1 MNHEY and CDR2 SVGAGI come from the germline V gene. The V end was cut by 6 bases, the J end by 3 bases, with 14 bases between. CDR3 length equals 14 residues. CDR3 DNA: TGTGCCAGCAGCCCTACGGACAGTTACTATGGCTACACCTTC. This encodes CASSPTDSYYGYTF.

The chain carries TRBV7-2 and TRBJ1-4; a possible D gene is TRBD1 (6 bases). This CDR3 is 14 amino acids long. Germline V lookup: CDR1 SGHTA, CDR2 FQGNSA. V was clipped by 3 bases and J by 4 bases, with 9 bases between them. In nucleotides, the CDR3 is TGTGCCAGCAGCTTCCAGGGGAGTAATGAAAAACTGTTTTTT. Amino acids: CASSFQGSNEKLFF. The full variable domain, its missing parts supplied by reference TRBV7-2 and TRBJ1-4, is GAGVSQSPSNKVTEKGKDVELRCDPISGHTALYWYRQSLGQGLEFLIYFQGNSAPDKSGLPSDRFSAERTGGSVSTLTIQRTQQEDSAVYLCASSFQGSNEKLFFGSGTQLSVL.

CDR3 sequence: CSVGRGNEQYF. CDR3 nucleotide sequence: TGCAGCGTTGGCAGGGGAAACGAGCAGTACTTC. The chain carries TRBV29-1 and TRBJ2-7; perhaps TRBD1 as D (6 bases). Trimming removed 4 bases at V and 5 bases at J, with 9 bases between. Germline loops: CDR1 SQVTM, CDR2 ANQGSEA. This CDR3 contains 11 residues.

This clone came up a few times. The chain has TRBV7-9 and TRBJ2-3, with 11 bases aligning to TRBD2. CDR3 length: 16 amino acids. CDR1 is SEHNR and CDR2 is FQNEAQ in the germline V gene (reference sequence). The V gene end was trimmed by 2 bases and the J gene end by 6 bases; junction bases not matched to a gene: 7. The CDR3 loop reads CASSLTSGSPADTQYF. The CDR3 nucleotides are TGTGCCAGCAGCTTAACTAGCGGGAGCCCAGCGGATACGCAGTATTTT.

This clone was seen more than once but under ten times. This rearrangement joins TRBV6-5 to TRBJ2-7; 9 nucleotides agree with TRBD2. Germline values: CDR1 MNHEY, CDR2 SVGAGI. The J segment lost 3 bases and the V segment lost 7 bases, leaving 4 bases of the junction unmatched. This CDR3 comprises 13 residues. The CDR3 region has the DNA TGTGCCAGCACCGGTAGCGGGAGCTACGAGCAGTACTTC. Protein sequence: CASTGSGSYEQYF.

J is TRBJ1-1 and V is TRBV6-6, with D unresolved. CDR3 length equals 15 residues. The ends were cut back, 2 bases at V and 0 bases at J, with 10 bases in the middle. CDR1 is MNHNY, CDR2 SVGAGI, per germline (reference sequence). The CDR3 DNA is TGTGCCAGCAGTTACGATGACAATATGAACACTGAAGCTTTCTTT. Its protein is CASSYDDNMNTEAFF.

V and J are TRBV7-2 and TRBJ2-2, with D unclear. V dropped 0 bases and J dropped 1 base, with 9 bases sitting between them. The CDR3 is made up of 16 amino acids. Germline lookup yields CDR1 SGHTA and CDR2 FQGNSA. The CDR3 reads CASSLALTGNTGELFF. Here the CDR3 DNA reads TGTGCCAGCAGCTTAGCATTAACGGGGAACACCGGGGAGCTGTTTTTT.

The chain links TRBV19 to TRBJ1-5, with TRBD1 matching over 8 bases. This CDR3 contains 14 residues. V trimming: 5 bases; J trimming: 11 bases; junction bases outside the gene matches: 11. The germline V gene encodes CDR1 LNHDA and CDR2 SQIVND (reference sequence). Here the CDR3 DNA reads TGTGCCAGTAGTTGGACAGGGCCCAAGGGGGCCCAGCATTTT. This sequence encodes CASSWTGPKGAQHF.

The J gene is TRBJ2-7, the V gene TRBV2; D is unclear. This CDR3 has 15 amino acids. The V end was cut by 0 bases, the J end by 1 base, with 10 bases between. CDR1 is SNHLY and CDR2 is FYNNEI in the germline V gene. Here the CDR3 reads CASSEAGRLSYEQYF. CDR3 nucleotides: TGTGCCAGCAGTGAAGCGGGCAGGCTTTCCTACGAGCAGTACTTC. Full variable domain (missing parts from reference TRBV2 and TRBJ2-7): EPEVTQTPSHQVTQMGQEVILRCVPISNHLYFYWYRQILGQKVEFLVSFYNNEISEKSEIFDDQFSVERPDGSNFTLKIRSTKLEDSAMYFCASSEAGRLSYEQYFGPGTRLTVT.

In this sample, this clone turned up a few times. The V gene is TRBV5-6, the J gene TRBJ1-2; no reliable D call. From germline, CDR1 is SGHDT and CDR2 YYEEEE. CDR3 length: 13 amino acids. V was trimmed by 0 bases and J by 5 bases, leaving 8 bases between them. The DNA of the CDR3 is TGTGCCAGCAGCTTGGGAGGGCTTTATGGCTACACCTTC. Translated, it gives CASSLGGLYGYTF.

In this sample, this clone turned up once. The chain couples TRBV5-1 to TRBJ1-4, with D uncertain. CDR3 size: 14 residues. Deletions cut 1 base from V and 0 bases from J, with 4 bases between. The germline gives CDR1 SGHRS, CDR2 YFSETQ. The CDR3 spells CASSLTTTNEKLFF. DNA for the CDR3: TGCGCCAGCAGCTTGACCACAACTAATGAAAAACTGTTTTTT.

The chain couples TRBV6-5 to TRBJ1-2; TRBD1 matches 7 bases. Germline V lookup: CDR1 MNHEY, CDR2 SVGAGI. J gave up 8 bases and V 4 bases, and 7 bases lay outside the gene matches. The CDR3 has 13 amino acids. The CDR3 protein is CASSSRQGGGYTF. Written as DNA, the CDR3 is TGTGCCAGCAGTTCTCGACAGGGAGGAGGCTACACCTTC.

The DNA of the CDR3 is TGTGCCATCAGCACAGGGGGAAGCACAGATACGCAGTATTTT. Amino acid sequence: CAISTGGSTDTQYF. V usage is TRBV10-3 and J usage is TRBJ2-3; 8 bases agree with TRBD1. The CDR3 spans 14 residues. Germline CDR1 and CDR2: ENHRY and SYGVKD. V trimming: 6 bases; J trimming: 0 bases; junction bases outside the gene matches: 2.